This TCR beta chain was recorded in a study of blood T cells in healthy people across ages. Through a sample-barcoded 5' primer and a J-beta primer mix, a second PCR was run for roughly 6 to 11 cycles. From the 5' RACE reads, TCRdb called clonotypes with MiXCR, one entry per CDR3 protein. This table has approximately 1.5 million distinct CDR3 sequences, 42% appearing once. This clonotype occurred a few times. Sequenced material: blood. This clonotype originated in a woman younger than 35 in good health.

The CDR3 loop reads CATSDPARATDTQYF. CDR3 coding DNA: TGTGCCACCAGTGATCCGGCTCGGGCCACAGATACGCAGTATTTT. This sequence joins TRBV24-1 and TRBJ2-3; D is uncertain. There are 15 residues in the CDR3. Germline CDR1 and CDR2: KGHDR and SFDVKD. Deletions cut 3 bases from V and 2 bases from J, with 11 bases between.